These 24 T cell receptor beta chains came from one sample sequenced in a study of blood T cell repertoires in COVID-19. Sequencing was performed with immunoSEQ multiplex PCR; in TCRdb, only in-frame clones are kept and a portion is missing. This table has roughly 240,000 clones, roughly four fifths appearing once. The sequenced sample consisted of peripheral blood. The receptor set was obtained from a woman in her seventies with acute or convalescent COVID-19.

V gene TRBV2 combines with J gene TRBJ1-5; 7 nucleotides agree with TRBD1. Germline lookup yields CDR1 SNHLY and CDR2 FYNNEI. With V trimmed by 2 bases and J by 1 base, 2 bases remained unmatched. This CDR3 is built from 15 residues. Here the CDR3 reads CASSETGASNQPQHF. CDR3 nucleotide sequence: TGTGCCAGCAGTGAAACAGGGGCAAGCAATCAGCCCCAGCATTTT.

The chain has TRBV7-9 and TRBJ2-1, with D possibly TRBD2 on 6 matching bases. V was clipped by 0 bases and J by 9 bases, with 12 bases between them. The CDR3 has 14 amino acids. Germline lookup yields CDR1 SEHNR and CDR2 FQNEAQ (reference sequence). CDR3 amino acids: CASSLAGGVGEQFF. The CDR3, as DNA: TGTGCCAGCAGCTTAGCGGGGGGTGTAGGTGAGCAGTTCTTC.

The chain has TRBV29-1 and TRBJ2-1, with D maybe TRBD2 (5 bases). Germline CDR1 and CDR2: SQVTM and ANQGSEA. The V and J ends lost 8 bases and 0 bases respectively, with 20 bases between them. The CDR3 consists of 16 residues. The CDR3 here is CSILQRGRSSYNEQFF. Written as DNA, the CDR3 is TGCAGCATCCTACAACGGGGTCGGAGCTCCTACAATGAGCAGTTCTTC.

In its sample, this clone was seen once. The chain recombines TRBV4-3 with TRBJ1-2; possible D gene TRBD1, 6 bases. The length of the CDR3 is 17 residues. Germline CDR1 reads LGHNA; CDR2 reads YSLEER. V lost 0 bases and J 2 bases, leaving 16 bases between the germline ends. The CDR3 nucleotides read TGCGCCAGCAGCCAAGATCTAGGGCGAACAGGGAACTATGGCTACACCTTC. Protein sequence: CASSQDLGRTGNYGYTF.

The chain is built from TRBV29-1 and TRBJ2-5; 9 bases are shared with TRBD1. J gave up 5 bases and V 3 bases, and 7 bases lay outside the gene matches. CDR1 is SQVTM, CDR2 ANQGSEA, per germline. The CDR3 has 14 amino acids. The CDR3 DNA is TGCAGCGTTGACTCACAGGGGGCCGTGGAGACCCAGTACTTC. Amino acid sequence: CSVDSQGAVETQYF.

The rearrangement uses TRBV24-1 and TRBJ2-2; the D is unclear. V gave up 4 bases and J gave up 7 bases, with 12 bases separating them. The CDR3 has 14 amino acids. Germline assignment: CDR1 KGHDR and CDR2 SFDVKD. In DNA, the CDR3 is TGTGCCACCAGTGACCCCAACACAATCGGGGAGCTGTTTTTT. Its translation is CATSDPNTIGELFF.

This chain links TRBV10-3 with TRBJ2-3; 7 bases are a match to TRBD1. This CDR3 spans 18 amino acids. Germline V gene data show CDR1 as ENHRY and CDR2 as SYGVKD. V lost 4 bases and J lost 0; bases outside the gene matches: 13. CDR3 protein: CAISVKAGGSPSTDTQYF. The CDR3 DNA reads TGTGCCATCAGTGTTAAGGCAGGGGGATCCCCTAGCACAGATACGCAGTATTTT.

This clone was observed a handful of times. V is TRBV24-1 and J is TRBJ2-3; D gene uncertain. The CDR3 consists of 14 residues. Germline values: CDR1 KGHDR, CDR2 SFDVKD. Trimming left V 3 bases short and J 2 bases short, with 8 bases between. CDR3: CATSDPANTDTQYF. CDR3 nucleotide sequence: TGTGCCACCAGTGATCCAGCGAACACAGATACGCAGTATTTT.

This chain links TRBV5-4 with TRBJ1-3; 8 bases align to TRBD1. CDR3 length: 16 amino acids. V lost 10 bases to trimming and J lost 4 bases; unmatched junction nucleotides: 16. Germline V gives CDR1 SGHNT, CDR2 YYREEE (reference sequence). The CDR3 region has the DNA TGTGCCGCCCCCCCTAATCAGGGGGCTATCGGAAACACCATATATTTT. This encodes CAAPPNQGAIGNTIYF.

The chain joins TRBV9 to TRBJ2-7, with D possibly matching TRBD1 (6 bases). This CDR3 is 16 amino acids long. V dropped 0 bases and J dropped 2 bases, with 15 bases sitting between them. Germline V gives CDR1 SGDLS, CDR2 YYNGEE. The CDR3 here is CASSVGLGTPTYEQYF. For the CDR3, the DNA is TGTGCCAGCAGCGTAGGGCTCGGGACACCTACCTACGAGCAGTACTTC.

The CDR3 protein is CASSLEGLAGSQYF. The CDR3 DNA sequence: TGTGCCAGCAGCTTAGAAGGACTAGCGGGGTCCCAGTACTTC. The rearrangement uses TRBV7-2 and TRBJ2-5, with 12 bases identical to TRBD2. CDR3 length equals 14 residues. Germline values: CDR1 SGHTA, CDR2 FQGNSA. V was pared by 1 base and J by 9 bases, with 3 bases of the junction left unmatched.

The V and J genes are TRBV15 and TRBJ1-5; 12 positions agree with TRBD1. Trimming at V came to 6 bases and at J to 7 bases, leaving 10 bases not matched to a gene. Germline values: CDR1 LNHNV, CDR2 YYDKDF (reference sequence). The CDR3 extends over 16 amino acids. The CDR3: CATRSPGQGARQPQHF. CDR3 nucleotide sequence: TGTGCCACCAGAAGCCCGGGACAGGGGGCTCGACAGCCCCAGCATTTT.

The table lists this clone with a count of one. J is TRBJ1-5 and V is TRBV24-1, with a possible D match to TRBD1 (6 bases). Trimming stripped 2 bases from V and 9 bases from J, with 16 bases between. Germline lookup yields CDR1 KGHDR and CDR2 SFDVKD. This CDR3 has 15 residues. This CDR3 reads CATSDSDSERWPQHF. Written as DNA, the CDR3 is TGTGCCACCAGTGATTCGGACAGCGAAAGGTGGCCCCAGCATTTT.

The chain couples TRBV5-4 to TRBJ1-4; 8 nucleotides line up with TRBD1. The CDR3 is 15 amino acids. From germline, CDR1 is SGHNT and CDR2 YYREEE (reference sequence). Trimming took 1 base from V and 5 from J; bases not matched to a gene: 4. CDR3 DNA: TGTGCCAGCAGCTTGCAGGGGGCATCAAATGAAAAACTGTTTTTT. As protein: CASSLQGASNEKLFF. The full variable domain, with the rest looked up from reference TRBV5-4 and TRBJ1-4, is ETGVTQSPTHLIKTRGQQVTLRCSSQSGHNTVSWYQQALGQGPQFIFQYYREEENGRGNFPPRFSGLQFPNYSSELNVNALELDDSALYLCASSLQGASNEKLFFGSGTQLSVL.

The genes are TRBV6-2 or TRBV6-3 and TRBJ1-4; D gene uncertain. Trimming took off 3 bases at V and 0 bases at J, with 11 bases between the two ends. The germline V gene has CDR1 MNHEY and CDR2 SVGEGT. The CDR3 length is 16 residues. CDR3 amino acids: CASSYRSGATNEKLFF. The CDR3 coding sequence is TGTGCCAGCAGTTATCGATCCGGGGCAACTAATGAAAAACTGTTTTTT.

The chain carries TRBV4-3 and TRBJ1-5, with 9 bases lining up with TRBD1. Germline loops: CDR1 LGHNA, CDR2 YSLEER. The CDR3 loop spans 13 amino acids. V shed 4 bases and J 6 bases; nucleotides not matched to a gene: 1. The CDR3 loop reads CASSLTGGQPQHF. The CDR3 bases are TGCGCCAGCAGCCTGACAGGGGGTCAGCCCCAGCATTTT.

This clone was found once. The CDR3 protein is CAWSVLSLGELFF. CDR3 bases: TGTGCCTGGAGTGTATTAAGCCTCGGGGAGCTGTTTTTT. J is TRBJ2-2 and V is TRBV30; no clear D gene. The germline V gene has CDR1 GTSNPN and CDR2 SVGIG (reference sequence). V lost 0 bases and J 7 bases, leaving 9 bases between the germline ends. This CDR3 comprises 13 residues.

J is TRBJ2-2 and V is TRBV7-9, with D possibly matching TRBD1 (5 bases). Germline V gene lookup returns CDR1 SEHNR and CDR2 FQNEAQ (reference sequence). Trimming left V 3 bases short and J 0 bases short, with 14 bases between. The CDR3 covers 17 residues. The CDR3 sequence is CASSFGVGHPNTGELFF. In DNA form, the CDR3 reads TGTGCCAGCAGCTTTGGGGTCGGACACCCGAACACCGGGGAGCTGTTTTTT.

The genes are TRBV4-3 and TRBJ1-1; tentative D call: TRBD1 (6 bases). V shed 3 bases and J shed 4 bases, with 12 bases lying between them. CDR1 LGHNA and CDR2 YSLEER come from the germline V gene. The CDR3 is made up of 14 amino acids. The CDR3 DNA reads as TGCGCCAGCAGCCAGGTGGGACAATTCACTGAAGCTTTCTTT. Protein product: CASSQVGQFTEAFF.

In the case of this clone: An end of the junction differs from the germline gene, which may be a read error. The chain recombines TRBV7-9 with TRBJ2-3; 8 bases match TRBD2. This CDR3 contains 15 residues. Per germline, CDR1 SEHNR and CDR2 FQNEAQ (reference sequence). CDR3 residues: CASSLGRTSRDTQYF. The CDR3 DNA reads as TGTGCCAGCAGCTTAGGAAGGACTAGCAGAGATACGCAGTATTTT.

The CDR3 sequence is CASTPSSYNSPLHF. In nucleotides, the CDR3 is TGTGCCAGTACGCCTAGCTCCTATAATTCACCCCTCCACTTT. The V and J genes are TRBV6-5 and TRBJ1-6, with D unclear. Germline V CDR1 and CDR2: MNHEY, SVGAGI. The CDR3 is 14 residues long. The V end lost 9 bases, the J end lost 0 bases, and 9 bases lay between the germline ends.

The rearrangement links TRBV3-1 (or the pseudogene TRBV3-2) to TRBJ1-4; TRBD1 matches 10 bases. V lost 5 bases to trimming and J lost 8 bases; unmatched junction nucleotides: 8. The CDR3 runs 15 residues. Germline CDR1 and CDR2: LGHDT and YNNKEL (reference sequence). This CDR3 reads CASSDRDRGREKLFF. For the CDR3, the DNA is TGTGCCAGCAGCGACCGGGACAGGGGCCGAGAAAAACTGTTTTTT.

This sequence joins TRBV30 and TRBJ1-5; 11 bases fit TRBD1. The CDR3 is 15 residues long. Germline CDR1 reads GTSNPN; CDR2 reads SVGIG (reference sequence). J lost 2 bases, V lost 3 bases, and 3 bases had no gene match. CDR3 sequence reads: CAWRGQGAGNQPQHF. The CDR3 DNA is TGTGCCTGGAGAGGACAGGGGGCTGGCAATCAGCCCCAGCATTTT.

The chain combines TRBV11-2 with TRBJ2-1; possible D gene TRBD1, 5 bases. Germline-derived CDR1 and CDR2 are SGHAT and FQNNGV. The CDR3 consists of 14 residues. The V and J ends lost 1 base and 9 bases respectively, with 13 bases between them. In DNA, the CDR3 is TGTGCCAGCAGCTTAGCAATCGAAGGGGTTGAGCAGTTCTTC. As protein: CASSLAIEGVEQFF.